What follows describes a single TCR beta chain. Its antigen remains unidentified. Sequence at one end of the junction differs from germline and may be a read error. Focal radiation plus CTLA-4 blockade with ipilimumab was given to patients with chemo-refractory metastatic non-small-cell lung cancer. This sample was taken from a study of radiotherapy plus CTLA-4 blockade in lung cancer. Study background: Objective responses were observed in 15% to 20% of patients, and disease control was achieved by 30% to 35%. General study points: Early clone dynamics of blood T cells, plus interferon-beta, reportedly predicted response best. Radiotherapy plus ipilimumab was followed by expansion in blood of tumor-derived TCR clones.

Sequenced by immunoSEQ multiplex PCR; TCRdb stores in-frame clones only, minus some. Of about 49,000 clones in the sample, around nine tenths are singletons; the top ten hold approximately 7.8%. Sequenced material: peripheral blood, taken from a patient treated with radiotherapy plus ipilimumab. This TCR came from a human donor with non-small cell lung cancer whose response to radiotherapy plus ipilimumab could not be evaluated.

CDR3 in DNA: TGTGCCAGCAGTTCCACCGGGGAGAACTATGACTACACCTTC. It translates to CASSSTGENYDYTF. The V and J genes are TRBV2 and TRBJ1-2; D remains unclear. Germline V gene lookup returns CDR1 SNHLY and CDR2 FYNNEI. The CDR3 consists of 14 residues.